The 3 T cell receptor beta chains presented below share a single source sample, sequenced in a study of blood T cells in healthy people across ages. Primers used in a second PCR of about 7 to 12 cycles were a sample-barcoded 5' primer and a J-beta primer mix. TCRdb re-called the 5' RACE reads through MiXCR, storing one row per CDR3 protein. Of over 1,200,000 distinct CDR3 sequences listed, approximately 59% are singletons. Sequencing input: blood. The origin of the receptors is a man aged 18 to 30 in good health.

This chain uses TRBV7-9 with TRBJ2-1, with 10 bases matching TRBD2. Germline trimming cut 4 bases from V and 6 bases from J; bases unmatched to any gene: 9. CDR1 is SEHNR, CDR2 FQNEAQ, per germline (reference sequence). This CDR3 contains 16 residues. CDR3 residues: CASSSQREGPINEQFF. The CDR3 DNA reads TGTGCCAGCAGCTCCCAGCGGGAGGGCCCTATCAATGAGCAGTTCTTC.

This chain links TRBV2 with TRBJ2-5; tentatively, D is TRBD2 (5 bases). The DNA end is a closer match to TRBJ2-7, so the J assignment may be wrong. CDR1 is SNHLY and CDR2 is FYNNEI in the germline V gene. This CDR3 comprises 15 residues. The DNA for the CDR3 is TGTGCCAGCAGTGATAACACAAACGGGGACTACGAGCAGTACTTC. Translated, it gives CASSDNTNGDYEQYF.

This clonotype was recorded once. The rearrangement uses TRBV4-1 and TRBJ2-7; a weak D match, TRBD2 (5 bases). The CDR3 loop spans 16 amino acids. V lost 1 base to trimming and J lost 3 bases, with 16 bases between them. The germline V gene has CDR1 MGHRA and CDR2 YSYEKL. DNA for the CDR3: TGCGCCAGCAGCCAAGGTGGTATAGCGCCGAGCTACGAGCAGTACTTC. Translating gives CASSQGGIAPSYEQYF.